This section outlines one TCR beta chain sequence together with its context. This entry is derived from a study of cytomegalovirus exposure and HLA in healthy donors. The CDR3 spans 15 residues. Trimming took 8 bases from V and 2 from J; bases not matched to a gene: 10. From germline, CDR1 is LGHNT and CDR2 FRNRAP. TCRdb's copy holds only in-frame clones and misses some; the assay was immunoSEQ multiplex PCR. The table has some 76,000 clones, roughly 93% seen once. The sample comprised PBMCs. V usage is TRBV12-5 and J usage is TRBJ1-2; 8 bases map to TRBD1. The receptor was isolated from a woman aged 18-29 years in good health and CMV-seronegative. The DNA for the CDR3 is TGTGCTAGTATCCCTCAGGGGGCTGGAAACTATGGCTACACCTTC. Its translation: CASIPQGAGNYGYTF. Full variable domain (outside the CDR3, taken from reference TRBV12-5 and TRBJ1-2): DARVTQTPRHKVTEMGQEVTMRCQPILGHNTVFWYRQTMMQGLELLAYFRNRAPLDDSGMPKDRFSAEMPDATLATLKIQPSEPRDSAVYFCASIPQGAGNYGYTFGSGTRLTVV.